This record concerns one T cell receptor beta chain sequence. The sample belongs to a study of cytomegalovirus exposure and HLA in healthy donors. Study context: Unique TCR beta sequences numbering approximately 120 million came from around 180 million T cells in an earlier analysis.

The primer mix had 60 Vbeta and 13 Jbeta primers. This table comes from immunoSEQ multiplex PCR, and its TCRdb copy is limited to in-frame clones, with some not included. The sample records about 150,000 clones, approximately 80% being singletons. The CDR3 is 18 amino acids. Per the germline V gene, CDR1 is SGHRS and CDR2 is YFSETQ. The V segment lost 4 bases and the J segment 3 bases; nucleotides outside the gene matches: 9. Sequencing was done on a sample of PBMCs. The genes are TRBV5-1 and TRBJ2-1; 14 bases map to TRBD2. The TCR was taken from a female donor in good health and CMV-seropositive. The CDR3 spells CASSPGTSGRAHYNEQFF. Written as DNA, the CDR3 is TGCGCCAGCAGCCCAGGGACTAGCGGGAGAGCCCACTACAATGAGCAGTTCTTC.